These 7 T cell receptor beta chains were all obtained from the same sample, sequenced in a study of CD8+ T cells in alopecia areata. Treatment here: oral pan-JAK inhibitor, 5-10 mg twice daily. Reverse transcribed after extraction, RNA yielded cDNA as the sequencing template. Some clones are missing from TCRdb's copy, which holds only in-frame ones; the method was immunoSEQ multiplex PCR. This sample carries about 290,000 clones, 55% to 70% of them seen once, and the ten largest clones take under 2%. Sequences were derived from CD4+ T cells sorted from blood, sampled at week 24, from a patient treated with tofacitinib. The receptors stem from a human donor with alopecia areata.

This clone was observed a handful of times. V usage is TRBV27 and J usage is TRBJ1-2; 8 bases are shared with TRBD1. The CDR3 extends over 17 amino acids. J was trimmed by 4 bases and V by 0 bases; bases with no gene match: 10. The germline V gene encodes CDR1 MNHEY and CDR2 SMNVEV (reference sequence). CDR3 protein: CASSLSAPGGSSYGYTF. The CDR3 nucleotides are TGTGCCAGCAGTTTATCCGCCCCAGGGGGCTCGAGCTATGGCTACACCTTC.

This clone was seen a few times. The rearrangement joins TRBV7-6 to TRBJ2-4; D remains unclear. This CDR3 spans 16 amino acids. The V and J ends lost 3 bases and 0 bases respectively, with 12 bases between them. Germline V gives CDR1 SGHVS, CDR2 FNYEAQ. The CDR3 protein is CASSFLQTVAKNIQYF. As DNA, the CDR3 is TGTGCCAGCAGCTTTTTACAGACCGTAGCCAAAAACATTCAGTACTTC.

In its sample, this clone was seen a few times. J is TRBJ2-3 and V is TRBV2; 14 nucleotides agree with TRBD2. CDR3 length: 14 residues. Unmatched junction bases numbered 5, after V lost 7 bases and J lost 8 bases. The germline CDR1 and CDR2 sequences are SNHLY and FYNNEI. CDR3 bases: TGTGCCAGCACCGGGACTAGCGGGAGTACTACGCAGTATTTT. As protein: CASTGTSGSTTQYF.

This chain uses TRBV11-1 with TRBJ2-7, with TRBD1 matching 9 bases. This CDR3 is built from 13 residues. Germline V gene sequence: CDR1 SGHAT, CDR2 FQDESV (reference sequence). Trimming removed 5 bases from V and 4 bases from J; junction bases left unmatched: 3. CDR3 sequence reads: CASSGQGRYEQYF. CDR3 nucleotide sequence: TGTGCCAGCAGCGGACAGGGGAGGTACGAGCAGTACTTC.

The chain links TRBV2 to TRBJ2-7; 9 bases align to TRBD1. This CDR3 spans 14 amino acids. Germline V gives CDR1 SNHLY, CDR2 FYNNEI. V was pared by 7 bases and J by 3 bases, with 7 bases of the junction left unmatched. The CDR3 DNA reads as TGTGCCAGCAATGACGCGGGACAGGGCTACGAGCAGTACTTC. Its protein is CASNDAGQGYEQYF.

V gene TRBV29-1 combines with J gene TRBJ1-4; possible D gene TRBD1, 6 bases. Trimming took 4 bases from V and 7 from J, leaving 10 bases between them. This CDR3 comprises 12 residues. Per the germline V gene, CDR1 is SQVTM and CDR2 is ANQGSEA. The CDR3 nucleotides are TGCAGCGTTGTGGGCAGGGGTGAAAAACTGTTTTTT. It is translated as CSVVGRGEKLFF. The full variable domain, rest sourced from reference TRBV29-1 and TRBJ1-4, is SAVISQKPSRDICQRGTSLTIQCQVDSQVTMMFWYRQQPGQSLTLIATANQGSEATYESGFVIDKFPISRPNLTFSTLTVSNMSPEDSSIYLCSVVGRGEKLFFGSGTQLSVL.

This clone appeared a few times. The chain uses TRBV7-2 and TRBJ1-2; the D gene is possibly TRBD1 (5 bases). Trimming removed 1 base from V and 6 bases from J, with 12 bases in between. Germline V gene lookup returns CDR1 SGHTA and CDR2 FQGNSA. The CDR3 loop spans 14 amino acids. CDR3 in amino acids: CASSLVAGANGYTF. CDR3 nucleotides: TGTGCCAGCAGCTTAGTGGCCGGGGCGAATGGCTACACCTTC.